The source of this T cell receptor beta chain is a study of cytomegalovirus exposure and HLA in healthy donors. Notes on the study in general: Some V segments, including TRBV6-2 and TRBV6-3, were excluded as indistinguishable. V- and J-gene trimming of TCR beta was linked (in a later analysis) to a missense DCLRE1C variant.

The primer mix had 60 Vbeta and 13 Jbeta primers. Measured with immunoSEQ multiplex PCR; TCRdb has only the in-frame clones, and not every one. The repertoire consists of around 100,000 clones, with roughly 78% occurring once and the leading ten covering less than 5.5%. V dropped 3 bases and J dropped 1 base, with 7 bases sitting between them. The CDR3 contains 13 residues. Germline V lookup: CDR1 LNHDA, CDR2 SQIVND (reference sequence). On this clone: What it recognizes is unknown.

Material: PBMCs. This chain joins TRBV19 and TRBJ2-7; D gene uncertain. This receptor was identified in a male donor in good health and CMV-seropositive. The CDR3 DNA reads TGTGCCAGTAGTATGAGTCGTTCCTACGAGCAGTACTTC. Translation: CASSMSRSYEQYF.